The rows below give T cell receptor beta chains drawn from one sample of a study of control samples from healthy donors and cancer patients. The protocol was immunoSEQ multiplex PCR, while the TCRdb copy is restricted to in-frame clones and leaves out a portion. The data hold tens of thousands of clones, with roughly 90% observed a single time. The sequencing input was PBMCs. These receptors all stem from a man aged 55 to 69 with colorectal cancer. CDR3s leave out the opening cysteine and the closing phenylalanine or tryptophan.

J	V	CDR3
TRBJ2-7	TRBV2	ASSDPQGSYEQY
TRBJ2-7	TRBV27	ASSLSLPAGAIYEQY
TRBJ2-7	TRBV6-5	ASNNPGGSYEQY
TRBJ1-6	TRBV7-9	ASSYGQGGSPLH
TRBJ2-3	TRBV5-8	ASSIIAGGTDTQY
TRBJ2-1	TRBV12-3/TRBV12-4	ASSPLLRKF
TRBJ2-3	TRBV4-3	ASSQAPTGQTRTDTQY
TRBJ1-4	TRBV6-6	ASSWQGGLTNEKLF
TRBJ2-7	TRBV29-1	SVEKLAGFEQY
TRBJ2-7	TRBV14	ASSQEGRRQN
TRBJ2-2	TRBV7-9	ASGTSSGELF
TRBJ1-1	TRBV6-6	ASSYGGTGENTEAF
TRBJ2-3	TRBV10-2	ATLVGQGVADTQY
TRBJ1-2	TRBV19	ASTPSGTAYYGYT
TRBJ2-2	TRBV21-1	ASSPRTSGGAHTGELF
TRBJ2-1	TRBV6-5	ASMGVTVNEQF
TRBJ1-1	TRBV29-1	SVEVMGAGTEAF
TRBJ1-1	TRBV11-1	ASSFRGRSTEAF
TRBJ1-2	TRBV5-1	ASSSQTEGAYGYT
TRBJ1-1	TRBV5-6	ASSRRHLNTEAF
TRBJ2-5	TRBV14	ASSLPGLAGMETQY
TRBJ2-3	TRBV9	ASSVARGGVTDTQY
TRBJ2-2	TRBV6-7	ASSHRGQRIGWCPFTGELF
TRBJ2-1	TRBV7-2	ASSNRDSKFYNEQF
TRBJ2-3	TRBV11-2	ASSFGQGGYTQY
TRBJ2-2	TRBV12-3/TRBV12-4	ASRVQGPGELF
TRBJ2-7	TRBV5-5	ASSLVTRTYEQY
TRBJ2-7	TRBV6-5	ASSYQGWIQDEQY
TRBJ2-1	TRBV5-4	ASSSGQGAYNEQF
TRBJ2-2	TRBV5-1	ASSLQGTNTGELF
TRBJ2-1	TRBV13	ASSSPDRGGNEQF
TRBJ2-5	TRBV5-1	ASSYQETQY
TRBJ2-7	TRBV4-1	ASSHVGESYEQY
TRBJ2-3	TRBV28	ATLRGGTDTQY
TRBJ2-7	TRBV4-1	ASSPDRFWEQY
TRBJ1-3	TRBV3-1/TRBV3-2	ASSETGPGNTIY
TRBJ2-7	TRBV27	ASSPPRPSSYEQY
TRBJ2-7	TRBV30	AWSGPGSEQY
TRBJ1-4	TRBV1	TSSHGQGENEKLF
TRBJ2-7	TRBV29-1	SVEGHRDSYEQY